This T cell receptor beta chain is drawn from a study of CD8 T cells in ankylosing spondylitis. Study results and caveats: Significant enrichment of disease-linked clones was reported in matched ankylosing spondylitis synovial fluid. In peripheral blood, disease-linked CD8+ clones occurred at relatively low frequencies.

The J segment lost 1 base and the V segment lost 6 bases, leaving 4 bases of the junction unmatched. Germline V gene lookup returns CDR1 WSHSY and CDR2 SAAADI. This CDR3 is built from 14 residues. This clonotype was recorded many times. Its antigen is still unknown. MiXCR, run by TCRdb on the 5' RACE reads, gives a single entry per CDR3 protein. The repertoire includes a few hundred thousand distinct CDR3 sequences, 8% to 11% of them detected once, and approximately 20% sits in the top ten. The receptor's source is a male donor with ankylosing spondylitis or in good health (not recorded which). The chain employs TRBV10-2 and TRBJ1-1; 8 bases match TRBD1. The source material was blood, either unsorted or a sorted T cell fraction (not recorded which). The CDR3 reads CASSPGGPNTEAFF. In nucleotides, the CDR3 is TGCGCCAGCAGCCCAGGGGGCCCGAACACTGAAGCTTTCTTT.